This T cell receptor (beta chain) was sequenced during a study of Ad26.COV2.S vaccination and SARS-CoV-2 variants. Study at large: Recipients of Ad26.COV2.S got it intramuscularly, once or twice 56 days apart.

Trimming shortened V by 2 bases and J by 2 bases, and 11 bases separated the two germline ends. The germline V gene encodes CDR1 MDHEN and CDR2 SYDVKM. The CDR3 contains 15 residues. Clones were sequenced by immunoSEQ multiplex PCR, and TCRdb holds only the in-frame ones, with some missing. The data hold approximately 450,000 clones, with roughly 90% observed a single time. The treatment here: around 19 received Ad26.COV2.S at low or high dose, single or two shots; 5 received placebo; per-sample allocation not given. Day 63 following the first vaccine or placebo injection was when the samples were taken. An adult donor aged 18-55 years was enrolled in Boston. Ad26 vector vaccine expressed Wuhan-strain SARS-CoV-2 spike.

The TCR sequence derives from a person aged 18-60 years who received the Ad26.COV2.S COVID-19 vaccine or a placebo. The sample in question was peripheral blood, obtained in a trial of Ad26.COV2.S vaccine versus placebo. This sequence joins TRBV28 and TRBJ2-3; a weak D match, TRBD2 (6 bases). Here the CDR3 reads CASSLGGLFTDTQYF. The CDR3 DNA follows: TGTGCCAGCAGTTTAGGGGGGTTATTCACAGATACGCAGTATTTT.